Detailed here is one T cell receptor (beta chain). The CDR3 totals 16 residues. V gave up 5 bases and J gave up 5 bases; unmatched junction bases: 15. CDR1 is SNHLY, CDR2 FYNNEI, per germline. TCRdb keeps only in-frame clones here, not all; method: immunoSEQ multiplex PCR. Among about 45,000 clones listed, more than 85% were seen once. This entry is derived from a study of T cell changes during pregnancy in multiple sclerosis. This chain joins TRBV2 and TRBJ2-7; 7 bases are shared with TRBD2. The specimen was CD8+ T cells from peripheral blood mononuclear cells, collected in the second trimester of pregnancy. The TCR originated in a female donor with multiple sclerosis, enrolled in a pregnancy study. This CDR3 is CASSPYGTGRVHEQYF. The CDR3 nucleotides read TGTGCCAGCAGTCCCTACGGGACGGGGAGGGTTCACGAGCAGTACTTC.